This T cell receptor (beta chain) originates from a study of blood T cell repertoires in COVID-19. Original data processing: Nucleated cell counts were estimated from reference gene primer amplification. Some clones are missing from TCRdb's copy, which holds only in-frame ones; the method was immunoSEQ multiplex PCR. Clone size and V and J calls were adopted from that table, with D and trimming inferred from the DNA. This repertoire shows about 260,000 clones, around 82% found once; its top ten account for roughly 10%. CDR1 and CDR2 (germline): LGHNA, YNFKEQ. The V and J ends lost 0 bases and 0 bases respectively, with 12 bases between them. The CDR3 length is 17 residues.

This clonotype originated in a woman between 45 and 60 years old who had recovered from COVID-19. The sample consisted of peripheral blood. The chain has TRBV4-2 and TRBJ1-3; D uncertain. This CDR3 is CASSQDLPSYSGNTIYF. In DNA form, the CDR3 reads TGTGCCAGCAGCCAAGATCTGCCTAGCTACTCTGGAAACACCATATATTTT.